Following are 28 T cell receptor beta chains from one sample sequenced in a study of control samples from healthy donors and cancer patients. TCRdb's copy holds only in-frame clones and misses some; the assay was immunoSEQ multiplex PCR. The sample includes about 410,000 clones, approximately 90% of them seen just once. The source material was PBMCs. The receptors derive from a middle-aged man with head and neck cancer.

The chain couples TRBV5-4 to TRBJ2-7; D is uncertain. The CDR3 is 20 amino acids. Germline lookup yields CDR1 SGHNT and CDR2 YYREEE (reference sequence). V was cut by 1 base and J by 0 bases, with 26 bases left in between. The CDR3 sequence: CASSLQGRQESRWGSYEQYF. CDR3 coding DNA: TGTGCCAGCAGCTTGCAAGGAAGGCAGGAGAGCCGATGGGGCTCCTACGAGCAGTACTTC.

The chain combines TRBV4-1 with TRBJ1-1, with D perhaps TRBD1 (5 bases). Per germline, CDR1 MGHRA and CDR2 YSYEKL. The length of the CDR3 is 12 residues. V was trimmed by 0 bases and J by 6 bases, leaving 5 bases between them. The CDR3 region is CASSQETAEAFF. The CDR3 DNA sequence: TGCGCCAGCAGCCAAGAGACAGCTGAAGCTTTCTTT.

This clone has a single count. The chain joins TRBV12-3 or TRBV12-4 to TRBJ2-7; TRBD1 agrees at 8 bases. The CDR3 runs 13 residues. Unmatched junction bases numbered 4, after V lost 5 bases and J lost 4 bases. The CDR3 DNA reads TGTGCCAGCAGTCCCGGGACAGGTTACGAGCAGTACTTC. Translated: CASSPGTGYEQYF.

For this clone: At the DNA level, this CDR3 is encoded by other sequences in the same sample as well. This chain joins TRBV18 and TRBJ1-2; D not certain. V gave up 3 bases and J gave up 6 bases, with 11 bases separating them. This CDR3 spans 13 amino acids. The germline V gene has CDR1 KGHSH and CDR2 LQKENI. The CDR3 DNA reads as TGTGCCAGCTCACCGACCGGTTTGGATGGCTACACCTTC. Translation gives CASSPTGLDGYTF. The full variable domain, with the rest looked up from reference TRBV18 and TRBJ1-2, is NAGVMQNPRHLVRRRGQEARLRCSPMKGHSHVYWYRQLPEEGLKFMVYLQKENIIDESGMPKERFSAEFPKEGPSILRIQQVVRGDSAAYFCASSPTGLDGYTFGSGTRLTVV.

On this clone: One end of the junction does not line up with germline, which may come from a read error. This chain links TRBV28 with TRBJ1-2; D may be TRBD1 (5 bases). The CDR3 has 15 residues. Germline CDR1 MDHEN, CDR2 SYDVKM. CDR3 loop: CASSLIPGGQGYSDF. The DNA for the CDR3 is TGTGCCAGCAGTTTAATCCCAGGTGGGCAGGGTTATTCGGACTTC.

This clone was counted a few times. V and J are TRBV20-1 and TRBJ2-5; 8 nucleotides line up with TRBD1. The CDR3 is 11 residues long. Germline CDR1 reads DFQATT; CDR2 reads SNEGSKA (reference sequence). The trim removed 6 bases at V and 7 bases at J, leaving 4 bases unmatched. CDR3 protein: CSAADRGTQYF. CDR3 coding DNA: TGCAGTGCCGCCGACAGGGGGACCCAGTACTTC.

The rearrangement links TRBV19 to TRBJ1-2, with unresolved D. The CDR3 runs 14 residues. The V and J ends lost 3 bases and 5 bases respectively, with 13 bases between them. CDR1 LNHDA and CDR2 SQIVND come from the germline V gene (reference sequence). CDR3: CASSIDEGGYGYTF. In DNA form, the CDR3 reads TGTGCCAGTAGTATTGACGAGGGCGGGTATGGCTACACCTTC.

The V call is TRBV19, the J call TRBJ2-2, with a possible D match to TRBD1 (5 bases). The germline V and J ends were trimmed by 5 bases and 2 bases, with 15 bases remaining between them. The CDR3 totals 16 residues. CDR1 is LNHDA, CDR2 SQIVND, per germline (reference sequence). This CDR3 reads CASSGGHPVNTGELFF. The CDR3 region has the DNA TGTGCCAGTAGTGGCGGACACCCGGTTAACACCGGGGAGCTGTTTTTT.

The genes are TRBV7-8 and TRBJ2-7; the match to TRBD1 covers 11 bases. Germline V gene sequence: CDR1 SGHVS, CDR2 FQNEAQ. With V trimmed by 5 bases and J by 3 bases, 9 bases remained unmatched. CDR3 size: 16 residues. The CDR3 loop is CASSRNTGQGGYEQYF. The CDR3 DNA is TGTGCCAGCAGCCGCAACACGGGACAGGGGGGCTACGAGCAGTACTTC.

The chain is built from TRBV13 and TRBJ2-7; maybe TRBD2 (6 bases). Germline V CDR1 and CDR2: PRHDT, FYEKMQ (reference sequence). V was trimmed by 1 base and J by 2 bases, leaving 9 bases between them. This CDR3 is 14 amino acids long. The CDR3 sequence is CASSLEGRTYEQYF. The CDR3 DNA is TGTGCCAGCAGCTTAGAAGGGAGGACCTACGAGCAGTACTTC.

V is TRBV11-2 and J is TRBJ2-6; D not certain. CDR1 is SGHAT, CDR2 FQNNGV, per germline. The CDR3 runs to 13 residues. V was trimmed by 2 bases and J by 1 base, leaving 0 bases between them. The CDR3 sequence is CASSLSGANVLTF. The CDR3 DNA is TGTGCCAGCAGCTTATCTGGGGCCAACGTCCTGACTTTC.

This clone appeared a single time. The J gene is TRBJ2-3, the V gene TRBV6-5; 12 bases are a match to TRBD2. With V trimmed by 4 bases and J by 2 bases, 4 bases remained unmatched. This CDR3 contains 16 residues. CDR1 and CDR2 (germline): MNHEY, SVGAGI. DNA for the CDR3: TGTGCCAGCAGTTTACTAGCGGGAGGATTCACAGATACGCAGTATTTT. It is translated as CASSLLAGGFTDTQYF.

The J gene is TRBJ2-1, the V gene TRBV7-3; 11 bases are a match to TRBD2. The CDR3 has 14 amino acids. Trimming removed 5 bases from V and 4 bases from J; junction bases left unmatched: 1. From germline, CDR1 is SGHTA and CDR2 FQGTGA. The CDR3 sequence: CASSGTSGYNEQFF. The CDR3 DNA sequence: TGTGCCAGCAGCGGGACTAGCGGTTACAATGAGCAGTTCTTC.

This clone occurred once. The chain employs TRBV6-2 or TRBV6-3 and TRBJ2-1; tentative D call: TRBD1 (6 bases). The CDR3 totals 17 residues. V shed 0 bases and J shed 4 bases, with 16 bases lying between them. Germline V gives CDR1 MNHEY, CDR2 SVGEGT. The CDR3 coding sequence is TGTGCCAGCAGTTACTCGATAACTTGGGACAAATACAATGAGCAGTTCTTC. It translates to CASSYSITWDKYNEQFF.

The chain couples TRBV19 to TRBJ1-3; D is possibly TRBD1 (5 bases). The germline CDR1 and CDR2 sequences are LNHDA and SQIVND (reference sequence). The CDR3 totals 15 residues. The V end was cut by 4 bases, the J end by 0 bases, with 10 bases between. CDR3 protein: CASSTTGDSGNTIYF. In DNA form, the CDR3 reads TGTGCCAGTAGTACAACGGGGGACTCTGGAAACACCATATATTTT.

The V and J genes are TRBV4-3 and TRBJ1-1; a weak D match, TRBD1 (5 bases). The V end lost 0 bases, the J end lost 0 bases, and 11 bases lay between the germline ends. The CDR3 loop spans 16 amino acids. Per germline, CDR1 LGHNA and CDR2 YSLEER. The DNA of the CDR3 is TGCGCCAGCAGCCAAGATTCGCGGGGCTTGAACACTGAAGCTTTCTTT. Protein product: CASSQDSRGLNTEAFF.

The table lists this clone with a few counts. This rearrangement joins TRBV18 to TRBJ2-1; a weak D match, TRBD1 (5 bases). CDR1 is KGHSH, CDR2 LQKENI, per germline. The CDR3 is 16 amino acids. V lost 4 bases to trimming and J lost 4 bases, with 17 bases between them. CDR3 amino acids: CASSLGEGVGYNEQFF. CDR3 coding DNA: TGTGCCAGCTCACTCGGAGAAGGGGTCGGATACAATGAGCAGTTCTTC.

The chain combines TRBV30 with TRBJ1-3; D not certain. The germline CDR1 and CDR2 sequences are GTSNPN and SVGIG (reference sequence). This CDR3 spans 13 amino acids. Deletions cut 6 bases from V and 0 bases from J, with 9 bases between. The CDR3 DNA sequence: TGTGCCTGTCCGGGATTCTCTGGAAACACCATATATTTT. Amino acids: CACPGFSGNTIYF.

The chain couples TRBV14 to TRBJ1-1, with D perhaps matching TRBD1 (6 bases). Trimming removed 6 bases from V and 4 bases from J, with 15 bases in between. The CDR3 spans 14 residues. Germline loops: CDR1 SGHDN, CDR2 FVKESK. The CDR3 DNA follows: TGTGCCAGCAGGGGACACCTCCACGGCACTGAAGCTTTCTTT. This gives the protein CASRGHLHGTEAFF.

The chain is built from TRBV7-3 and TRBJ2-4, with D possibly called TRBD1 or TRBD2 (5 bases each). Trimming took off 1 base at V and 7 bases at J, with 14 bases between the two ends. The germline V gene has CDR1 SGHTA and CDR2 FQGTGA. This CDR3 has 15 residues. The CDR3 spells CASSLNPGLENIQYF. DNA for the CDR3: TGTGCCAGCAGCTTAAATCCGGGGCTCGAGAACATTCAGTACTTC.

The count of this clone is one. The chain joins TRBV24-1 to TRBJ1-1; D perhaps matches TRBD1 (5 bases). V was clipped by 4 bases and J by 1 base, with 21 bases between them. The CDR3 contains 18 residues. Germline V gives CDR1 KGHDR, CDR2 SFDVKD. CDR3 region: CATSEKPGRVFANTEAFF. In nucleotides, the CDR3 is TGTGCCACCAGTGAGAAGCCGGGCAGGGTGTTTGCGAACACTGAAGCTTTCTTT.

V usage is TRBV19 and J usage is TRBJ2-1; 11 positions match TRBD2. The germline gives CDR1 LNHDA, CDR2 SQIVND (reference sequence). The V and J ends lost 3 bases and 1 base, in that order; junction bases with no gene match: 2. This CDR3 is 16 amino acids long. The CDR3 here is CASSIPSGGSYNEQFF. As DNA, the CDR3 is TGTGCCAGTAGTATCCCTAGCGGGGGGTCCTACAATGAGCAGTTCTTC.

The chain recombines TRBV9 with TRBJ1-4; unclear D gene. Per germline, CDR1 SGDLS and CDR2 YYNGEE. Trimming shortened V by 2 bases and J by 3 bases, and 5 bases separated the two germline ends. This CDR3 has 13 residues. CDR3: CASSVVPNEKLFF. DNA for the CDR3: TGTGCCAGCAGCGTCGTTCCTAATGAAAAACTGTTTTTT.

This clone was found a few times. This chain uses TRBV6-6 with TRBJ1-3; D not certain. Germline V gene data show CDR1 as MNHNY and CDR2 as SVGAGI (reference sequence). V lost 10 bases, J lost 0 bases, and 7 bases lay in between. This CDR3 is 12 amino acids long. The CDR3 sequence is CAIRGSGNTIYF. The CDR3 nucleotides are TGTGCCATCCGGGGCTCTGGAAACACCATATATTTT.

The J gene is TRBJ2-7, the V gene TRBV6-5, with D maybe TRBD2 (5 bases). In germline, CDR1 is MNHEY, CDR2 SVGAGI. The V gene lost 5 bases and the J gene lost 5 bases, with 13 bases spanning the gap. The CDR3 contains 13 residues. The CDR3, as DNA: TGTGCCAGCAGTACGGGAAGTGGGGACGAGCAGTACTTC. Its translation: CASSTGSGDEQYF.

The V call is TRBV5-1, the J call TRBJ2-2, with a possible D match to TRBD1 (5 bases). Trimming removed 0 bases at V and 3 bases at J, with 9 bases between. The CDR3 has 15 residues. Per the germline V gene, CDR1 is SGHRS and CDR2 is YFSETQ. In nucleotides, the CDR3 is TGCGCCAGCAGCTTGGGTGGGGCTTACACCGGGGAGCTGTTTTTT. This encodes CASSLGGAYTGELFF.

The chain couples TRBV27 to TRBJ2-1, with 7 bases lining up with TRBD2. The V segment lost 6 bases and the J segment 4 bases; nucleotides outside the gene matches: 12. Germline CDR1 and CDR2: MNHEY and SMNVEV (reference sequence). This CDR3 is built from 16 residues. CDR3 nucleotides: TGTGCCAGCAGCCCGAGGGCTAGCGGAGTTTACAATGAGCAGTTCTTC. It codes for CASSPRASGVYNEQFF.

The chain couples TRBV7-8 to TRBJ2-5; D is unclear. The CDR3 has 13 amino acids. V dropped 1 base and J dropped 5 bases, with 8 bases sitting between them. Per germline, CDR1 SGHVS and CDR2 FQNEAQ. Written as DNA, the CDR3 is TGTGCCAGCAGCTTAGGCCCAATGGAGACCCAGTACTTC. Protein sequence: CASSLGPMETQYF.